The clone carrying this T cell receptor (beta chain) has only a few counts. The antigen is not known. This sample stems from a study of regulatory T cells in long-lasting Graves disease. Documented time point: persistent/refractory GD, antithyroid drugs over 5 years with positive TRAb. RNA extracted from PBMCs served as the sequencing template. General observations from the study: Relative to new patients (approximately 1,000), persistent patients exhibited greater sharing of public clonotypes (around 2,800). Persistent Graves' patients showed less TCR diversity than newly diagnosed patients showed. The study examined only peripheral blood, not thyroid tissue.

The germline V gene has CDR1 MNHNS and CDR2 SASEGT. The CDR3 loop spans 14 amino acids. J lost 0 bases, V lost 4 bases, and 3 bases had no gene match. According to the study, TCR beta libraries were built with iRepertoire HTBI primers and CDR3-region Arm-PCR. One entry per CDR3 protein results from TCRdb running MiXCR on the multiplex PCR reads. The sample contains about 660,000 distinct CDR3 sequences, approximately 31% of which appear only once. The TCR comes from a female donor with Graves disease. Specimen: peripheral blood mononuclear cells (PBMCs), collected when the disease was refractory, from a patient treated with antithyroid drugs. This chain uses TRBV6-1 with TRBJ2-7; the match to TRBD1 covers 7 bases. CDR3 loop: CASSATGNSYEQYF. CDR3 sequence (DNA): TGTGCCAGCAGTGCGACAGGGAACTCCTACGAGCAGTACTTC.